Presented here are 27 T cell receptor beta chains from one specimen sequenced in a study of PD-L1 blockade in urothelial cancer. The time point denotes: peripheral blood 6 weeks after treatment start. TCRdb keeps only in-frame clones here, not all; method: immunoSEQ multiplex PCR. The profile shows tens of thousands of clones, about 90% of them singletons. The sequencing here drew on PBMCs, taken around atezolizumab (anti-PD-L1) treatment. These receptors originate from a man aged 65 to 85 with urothelial cancer.

The gene calls are TRBV28 and TRBJ2-7; 9 bases agree with TRBD1. V lost 3 bases to trimming and J lost 5 bases; unmatched junction nucleotides: 5. This CDR3 has 14 residues. The germline V gene has CDR1 MDHEN and CDR2 SYDVKM. The chain's CDR3 is CASSFRTGVHEQYF. As DNA, the CDR3 is TGTGCCAGCAGTTTCCGGACAGGGGTACACGAGCAGTACTTC.

This clone was detected once. The chain joins TRBV2 to TRBJ2-1; maybe TRBD2 (5 bases). Trimming took 5 bases from V and 2 from J, leaving 10 bases between them. The V gene's germline CDR1 is SNHLY and CDR2 FYNNEI. The CDR3 loop spans 14 amino acids. The chain's CDR3 is CASSTRTAYNEQFF. The CDR3 nucleotides read TGTGCCAGCAGTACAAGGACTGCCTACAATGAGCAGTTCTTC.

CDR3 bases: TGTGCCAGCAGCCCCCCAGGCAGGGAAAATGGCTACACCTTC. As protein: CASSPPGRENGYTF. The chain uses TRBV6-5 and TRBJ1-2; weak D call: TRBD1 (5 bases). V lost 6 bases and J lost 6, with 17 bases in between. This CDR3 comprises 14 residues. The germline V gene encodes CDR1 MNHEY and CDR2 SVGAGI.

The chain has TRBV7-9 and TRBJ2-2; the D gene is possibly TRBD2 (5 bases). Per germline, CDR1 SEHNR and CDR2 FQNEAQ (reference sequence). Trimming cost V 4 bases and J 4 bases, with 16 bases left between them. CDR3 length equals 16 residues. The CDR3 coding sequence is TGTGCCAGCAGCTCCCGGGCCGTTGCGGGCACCGGGGAGCTGTTTTTT. Its translation is CASSSRAVAGTGELFF.

The chain combines TRBV7-8 with TRBJ1-1; 8 positions agree with TRBD1. The junction had 4 bases not matched to a gene; V was cut back by 4 bases and J by 3 bases. CDR3 length: 14 amino acids. CDR1 is SGHVS and CDR2 is FQNEAQ in the germline V gene. CDR3 bases: TGTGCCAGCAGCTCTCAGGGGGCGCACACTGAAGCTTTCTTT. The encoded protein is CASSSQGAHTEAFF.

The chain has TRBV29-1 and TRBJ2-1, with D perhaps TRBD2 (5 bases). Germline V lookup: CDR1 SQVTM, CDR2 ANQGSEA. The V end lost 7 bases, the J end lost 6 bases, and 7 bases lay between the germline ends. CDR3 size: 10 residues. The CDR3 bases are TGCAGCGGGCGGGTCAATGAGCAGTTCTTC. It yields the protein CSGRVNEQFF.

This chain joins TRBV6-6 and TRBJ1-4, with TRBD1 identical over 9 bases. The CDR3 is 14 residues long. Trimming took 4 bases from V and 5 from J; bases not matched to a gene: 2. Looked up from germline, CDR1 is MNHNY and CDR2 is SVGAGI (reference sequence). CDR3 loop: CASSLDRGNEKLFF. The CDR3 DNA reads TGTGCCAGCAGTTTAGACAGGGGGAATGAAAAACTGTTTTTT.

The chain carries TRBV10-3 and TRBJ2-7; D remains ambiguous. This CDR3 spans 14 amino acids. V was trimmed by 3 bases and J by 2 bases, leaving 11 bases between them. Germline assignment: CDR1 ENHRY and CDR2 SYGVKD. The CDR3 is CAISEPYRPYEQYF. The CDR3 DNA reads as TGTGCCATCAGTGAACCCTACCGCCCCTACGAGCAGTACTTC.

This chain joins TRBV7-2 and TRBJ2-1; D is undetermined. CDR3 size: 14 residues. V was clipped by 1 base and J by 6 bases, with 10 bases between them. Germline assignment: CDR1 SGHTA and CDR2 FQGNSA. The CDR3 region is CASSLGQQVNEQFF. The CDR3 DNA follows: TGTGCCAGCAGCTTAGGGCAGCAGGTCAATGAGCAGTTCTTC. The whole variable domain, filled in from reference TRBV7-2 and TRBJ2-1, reads GAGVSQSPSNKVTEKGKDVELRCDPISGHTALYWYRQSLGQGLEFLIYFQGNSAPDKSGLPSDRFSAERTGGSVSTLTIQRTQQEDSAVYLCASSLGQQVNEQFFGPGTRLTVL.

The rearrangement joins TRBV5-5 to TRBJ2-7, with a tentative D call TRBD1 (7 bases). CDR1 SGHKS and CDR2 YYEKEE come from the germline V gene (reference sequence). This CDR3 has 15 amino acids. V was clipped by 0 bases and J by 7 bases, with 17 bases between them. The CDR3 reads CASSLDSGGNLEQYF. CDR3 coding DNA: TGTGCCAGCAGCTTGGATTCAGGGGGGAACCTGGAGCAGTACTTC.

The rearrangement links TRBV7-9 to TRBJ1-2; 7 nucleotides align to TRBD1. J was trimmed by 4 bases and V by 6 bases; bases with no gene match: 8. The CDR3 runs to 14 residues. Per germline, CDR1 SEHNR and CDR2 FQNEAQ (reference sequence). The CDR3 DNA reads TGTGCCAGCAGGCCCGACAGGGTTGGCTATGGCTACACCTTC. It yields the protein CASRPDRVGYGYTF.

The J gene is TRBJ2-7, the V gene TRBV5-1; D perhaps matches TRBD1 (6 bases). Germline CDR1 and CDR2: SGHRS and YFSETQ. The CDR3 has 15 amino acids. Deletions cut 5 bases from V and 2 bases from J, with 17 bases between. The CDR3 DNA reads as TGCGCCAGCAGGATACAGGGTACGGAGACCTACGAGCAGTACTTC. This sequence encodes CASRIQGTETYEQYF. Full variable domain (remainder filled in from reference TRBV5-1 and TRBJ2-7): KAGVTQTPRYLIKTRGQQVTLSCSPISGHRSVSWYQQTPGQGLQFLFEYFSETQRNKGNFPGRFSGRQFSNSRSEMNVSTLELGDSALYLCASRIQGTETYEQYFGPGTRLTVT.

The chain employs TRBV11-2 and TRBJ2-3; D possibly corresponds to TRBD1 (5 bases). Germline V gene lookup returns CDR1 SGHAT and CDR2 FQNNGV. CDR3 length: 17 amino acids. Trimming stripped 4 bases from V and 4 bases from J, with 21 bases between. CDR3 sequence (DNA): TGTGCCAGCAGCTCAGGGCACGCAGGGTCAGGTCCAGATACGCAGTATTTT. It specifies CASSSGHAGSGPDTQYF.

The chain joins TRBV28 to TRBJ2-5; 7 bases align to TRBD1. The CDR3 loop spans 12 amino acids. CDR1 and CDR2 from the germline V gene are MDHEN and SYDVKM. After removal of 9 bases from V and 5 bases from J, the junction contained 6 bases not matched to a gene. CDR3 nucleotide sequence: TGTGCCAGTCGACAGGGTGTGGAGACCCAGTACTTC. It is translated as CASRQGVETQYF.

This clone was found a few times. V and J are TRBV6-4 and TRBJ2-1; tentative D call: TRBD2 (5 bases). V dropped 3 bases and J dropped 1 base, with 10 bases sitting between them. Germline V gene data show CDR1 as MRHNA and CDR2 as SNTAGT. The CDR3 totals 15 residues. The CDR3 region has the DNA TGTGCCAGCAGTGAGGGAGCGGAATCCTACAATGAGCAGTTCTTC. It encodes CASSEGAESYNEQFF.

The rearrangement links TRBV5-1 to TRBJ2-1; the match to TRBD2 covers 12 bases. Germline CDR1 reads SGHRS; CDR2 reads YFSETQ. V lost 1 base, J lost 10 bases, and 3 bases stayed unmatched. This CDR3 has 14 residues. In nucleotides, the CDR3 is TGCGCCAGCAGCTTGCTTCTAGCGGGAGGGGAGCAGTTCTTC. Translating gives CASSLLLAGGEQFF.

The chain carries TRBV7-3 and TRBJ2-7, with D possibly matching TRBD1 (5 bases). Per the germline V gene, CDR1 is SGHTA and CDR2 is FQGTGA. V dropped 2 bases and J dropped 6 bases, with 14 bases sitting between them. This CDR3 contains 14 residues. CDR3 DNA sequence: TGTGCCAGCAGCTTAGATGGGGCGTCCGGCGAGCAGTACTTC. Residues: CASSLDGASGEQYF.

The gene calls are TRBV6-6 and TRBJ2-1; TRBD1 might be the D (5 bases). There are 13 residues in the CDR3. The V end was cut by 7 bases, the J end by 7 bases, with 14 bases between. Germline CDR1 and CDR2: MNHNY and SVGAGI (reference sequence). The CDR3 protein is CASTPPGRNEQFF. CDR3 in DNA: TGTGCCAGCACCCCCCCAGGGCGGAATGAGCAGTTCTTC.

This clone was picked up one time. The gene calls are TRBV7-6 and TRBJ2-7; 9 bases align to TRBD2. The CDR3 is 16 residues long. The V segment lost 5 bases and the J segment 6 bases; nucleotides outside the gene matches: 14. Germline values: CDR1 SGHVS, CDR2 FNYEAQ. Written as DNA, the CDR3 is TGTGCCAGCAGCCCTTTGGGGCGGGAGGGAGGCGCCGAGCAGTACTTC. Translated, it gives CASSPLGREGGAEQYF.

This chain connects TRBV27 to TRBJ2-3, with D tentatively TRBD2 (6 bases). V was shortened by 3 bases and J by 4 bases, with 14 bases between the two germline ends. The germline CDR1 and CDR2 sequences are MNHEY and SMNVEV (reference sequence). This CDR3 is 15 amino acids long. This CDR3 is CASSLGGRRADTQYF. The CDR3 DNA sequence: TGTGCCAGCAGTTTGGGTGGGAGGAGAGCAGATACGCAGTATTTT.

The CDR3 DNA is TGCGCCAGCAGCCTAATGGCTAGCGGCACCGCCTCCGAGCAGTACTTC. This codes for CASSLMASGTASEQYF. This chain connects TRBV5-1 to TRBJ2-7; 7 bases align to TRBD2. The CDR3 extends over 16 amino acids. Trimming took 4 bases from V and 6 from J; bases not matched to a gene: 16. Germline V gene data show CDR1 as SGHRS and CDR2 as YFSETQ.

In its sample, this clone was seen once. The J gene is TRBJ1-4, the V gene TRBV6-1, with TRBD1 identical over 10 bases. CDR1 and CDR2 (germline): MNHNS, SASEGT. There are 15 residues in the CDR3. The ends lost 4 bases at V and 8 bases at J; junction bases unmatched: 7. The CDR3 reads CASSGQGAAGEKLFF. DNA of the CDR3: TGTGCCAGCAGTGGACAGGGGGCGGCGGGCGAAAAACTGTTTTTT.

The chain recombines TRBV7-6 with TRBJ1-5, with D perhaps TRBD1 (5 bases). The V and J ends lost 5 bases and 6 bases respectively, with 14 bases between them. CDR3 length: 14 amino acids. Germline V gives CDR1 SGHVS, CDR2 FNYEAQ. CDR3 sequence reads: CASSMNSGGQPQHF. As DNA, the CDR3 is TGTGCCAGCAGCATGAACTCCGGGGGTCAGCCCCAGCATTTT.

The chain links TRBV29-1 to TRBJ1-5; D gene unclear. This CDR3 has 13 residues. CDR1 is SQVTM, CDR2 ANQGSEA, per germline. Trimming cost V 4 bases and J 4 bases, with 11 bases left between them. For the CDR3, the DNA is TGCAGCGTTGTTGTCGTAACTAATCAGCCCCAGCATTTT. This codes for CSVVVVTNQPQHF.

This chain connects TRBV2 to TRBJ2-3, with D maybe TRBD1 (5 bases). The CDR3 totals 14 residues. Trimming removed 3 bases at V and 6 bases at J, with 13 bases between. Germline CDR1 and CDR2: SNHLY and FYNNEI. CDR3 residues: CASSEDIVVDTQYF. The CDR3 DNA reads TGTGCCAGCAGTGAGGACATTGTGGTGGATACGCAGTATTTT. The full variable domain, in which reference TRBV2 and TRBJ2-3 provide the parts outside the CDR3, is EPEVTQTPSHQVTQMGQEVILRCVPISNHLYFYWYRQILGQKVEFLVSFYNNEISEKSEIFDDQFSVERPDGSNFTLKIRSTKLEDSAMYFCASSEDIVVDTQYFGPGTRLTVL.

The CDR3 DNA reads as TGTGCTAGTGGTTTAGGGGGGGCGTTGAGCTCTGGAAACACCATATATTTT. Residues: CASGLGGALSSGNTIYF. The chain uses TRBV12-5 and TRBJ1-3, with D possibly TRBD1 on 6 matching bases. CDR1 is LGHNT, CDR2 FRNRAP, per germline. The CDR3 spans 17 residues. Trimming shortened V by 3 bases and J by 0 bases, and 15 bases separated the two germline ends.

This rearrangement joins TRBV7-2 to TRBJ1-2; a possible D gene is TRBD1 (5 bases). Per the germline V gene, CDR1 is SGHTA and CDR2 is FQGNSA. This CDR3 contains 13 residues. The V gene lost 5 bases and the J gene lost 4 bases, with 11 bases spanning the gap. The CDR3 here is CASSPGQLYGYTF. In nucleotides, the CDR3 is TGTGCCAGCAGCCCCGGACAACTCTATGGCTACACCTTC.